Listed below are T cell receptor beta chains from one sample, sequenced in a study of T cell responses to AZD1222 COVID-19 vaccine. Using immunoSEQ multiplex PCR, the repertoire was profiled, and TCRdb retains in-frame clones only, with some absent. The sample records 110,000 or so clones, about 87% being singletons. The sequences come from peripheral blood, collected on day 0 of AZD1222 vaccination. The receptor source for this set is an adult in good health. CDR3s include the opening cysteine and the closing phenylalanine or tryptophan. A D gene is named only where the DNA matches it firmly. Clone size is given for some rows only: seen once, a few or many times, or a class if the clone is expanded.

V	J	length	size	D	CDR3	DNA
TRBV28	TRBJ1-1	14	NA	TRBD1	CASRAGTGNTEAFF	TGTGCCAGCAGGGCCGGGACAGGGAACACTGAAGCTTTCTTT
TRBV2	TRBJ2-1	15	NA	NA	CASSERGNSYNEQFF	TGTGCCAGCAGTGAAAGAGGAAACTCCTACAATGAGCAGTTCTTC
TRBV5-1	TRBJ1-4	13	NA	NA	CASSFFSSEKLFF	TGCGCCAGCAGCTTTTTTTCGTCTGAAAAACTGTTTTTT
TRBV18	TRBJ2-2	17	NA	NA	CASSPLGAGQNTGELFF	TGTGCCAGCTCCCCCTTGGGAGCGGGTCAGAACACCGGGGAGCTGTTTTTT
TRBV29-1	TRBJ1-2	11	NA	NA	CSVGTDYGYTF	TGCAGCGTTGGGACGGACTATGGCTACACCTTC
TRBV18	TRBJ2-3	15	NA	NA	CASSPRGEGTDTQYF	TGTGCCAGCTCACCACGCGGGGAAGGAACAGATACGCAGTATTTT
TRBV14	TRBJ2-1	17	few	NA	CASSPGRGIGSYNEQFF	TGTGCCAGCAGCCCTGGGAGGGGGATCGGCTCCTACAATGAGCAGTTCTTC
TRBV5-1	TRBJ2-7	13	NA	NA	CASSLELSYEQYF	TGCGCCAGCAGCTTGGAGCTGAGCTACGAGCAGTACTTC
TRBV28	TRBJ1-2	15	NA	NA	CASSSKGSARTRYTF	TGTGCCAGCAGTTCAAAAGGGTCTGCGAGGACGCGGTACACCTTC
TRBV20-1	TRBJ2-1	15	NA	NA	CSASNRRRSYNEQFF	TGCAGTGCTAGTAACCGCCGGCGGTCCTACAATGAGCAGTTCTTC
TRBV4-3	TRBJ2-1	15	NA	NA	CASSQDTPTYNEQFF	TGCGCCAGCAGCCAAGACACCCCCACGTACAATGAGCAGTTCTTC
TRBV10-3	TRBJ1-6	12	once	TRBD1	CAISRDSSPLHF	TGTGCCATCAGTCGGGACAGTTCACCCCTCCACTTT
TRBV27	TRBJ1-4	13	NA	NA	CASRLSPDAKLFF	TGTGCCAGCAGACTCTCCCCCGACGCAAAACTGTTTTTT
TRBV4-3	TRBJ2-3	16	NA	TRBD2	CASSQDLAGAGDTQYF	TGCGCCAGCAGCCAAGACCTAGCGGGAGCGGGAGATACGCAGTATTTT